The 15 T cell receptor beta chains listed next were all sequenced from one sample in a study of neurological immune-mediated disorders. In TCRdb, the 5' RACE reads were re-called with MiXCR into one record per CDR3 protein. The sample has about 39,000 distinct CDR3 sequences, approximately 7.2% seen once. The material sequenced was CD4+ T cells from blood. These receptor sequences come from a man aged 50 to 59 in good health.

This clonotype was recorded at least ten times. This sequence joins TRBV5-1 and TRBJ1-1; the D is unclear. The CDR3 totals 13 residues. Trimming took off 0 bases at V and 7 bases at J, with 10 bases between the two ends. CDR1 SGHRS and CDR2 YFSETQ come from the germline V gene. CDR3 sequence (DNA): TGCGCCAGCAGCTTGGACCCCGCAAGTGAAGCTTTCTTT. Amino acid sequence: CASSLDPASEAFF. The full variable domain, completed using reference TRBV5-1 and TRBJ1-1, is KAGVTQTPRYLIKTRGQQVTLSCSPISGHRSVSWYQQTPGQGLQFLFEYFSETQRNKGNFPGRFSGRQFSNSRSEMNVSTLELGDSALYLCASSLDPASEAFFGQGTRLTVV.

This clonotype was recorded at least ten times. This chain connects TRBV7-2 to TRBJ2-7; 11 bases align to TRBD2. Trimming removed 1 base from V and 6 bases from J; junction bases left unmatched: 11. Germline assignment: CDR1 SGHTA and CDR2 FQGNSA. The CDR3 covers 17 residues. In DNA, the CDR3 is TGTGCCAGCAGCTTAGGCGTGGGTAGCGGGAGGGCCGCCGAGCAGTACTTC. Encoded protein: CASSLGVGSGRAAEQYF.

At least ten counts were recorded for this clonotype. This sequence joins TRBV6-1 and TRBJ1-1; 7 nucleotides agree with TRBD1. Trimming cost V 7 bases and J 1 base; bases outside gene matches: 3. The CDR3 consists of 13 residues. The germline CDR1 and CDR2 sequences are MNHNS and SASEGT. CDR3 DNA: TGTGCCAGCAAGGGACAGCCGAACACTGAAGCTTTCTTT. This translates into CASKGQPNTEAFF.

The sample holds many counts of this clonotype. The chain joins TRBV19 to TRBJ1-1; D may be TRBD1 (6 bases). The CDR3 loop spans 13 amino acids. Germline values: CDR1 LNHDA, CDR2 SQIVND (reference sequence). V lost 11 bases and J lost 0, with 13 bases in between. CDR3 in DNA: TGTGCCGGGTCCAGGGGCATGAACACTGAAGCTTTCTTT. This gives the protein CAGSRGMNTEAFF.

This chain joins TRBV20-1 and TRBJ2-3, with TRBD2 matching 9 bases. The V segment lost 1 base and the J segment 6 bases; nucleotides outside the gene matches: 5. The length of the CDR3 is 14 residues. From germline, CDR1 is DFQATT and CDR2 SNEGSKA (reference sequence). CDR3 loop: CSARVAGVLDTQYF. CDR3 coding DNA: TGCAGTGCTAGAGTAGCGGGAGTTTTGGATACGCAGTATTTT.

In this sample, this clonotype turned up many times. CDR3 coding DNA: TGTGCCAGCAGACCTACCCCGGAGGGAAGTGAGCAGTTCTTC. The encoded protein is CASRPTPEGSEQFF. The J gene is TRBJ2-1, the V gene TRBV6-2 or TRBV6-3; D is possibly TRBD2 (6 bases). CDR3 length: 14 residues. V lost 6 bases and J lost 9, with 18 bases in between. The germline V gene encodes CDR1 MNHEY and CDR2 SVGEGT.

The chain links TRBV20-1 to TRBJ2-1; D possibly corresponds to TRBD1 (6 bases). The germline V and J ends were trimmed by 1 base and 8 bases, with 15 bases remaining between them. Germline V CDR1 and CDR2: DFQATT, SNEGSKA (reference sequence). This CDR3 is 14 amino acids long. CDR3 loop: CSARVGAAHHEQFF. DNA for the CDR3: TGCAGTGCTAGAGTGGGGGCCGCTCATCATGAGCAGTTCTTC.

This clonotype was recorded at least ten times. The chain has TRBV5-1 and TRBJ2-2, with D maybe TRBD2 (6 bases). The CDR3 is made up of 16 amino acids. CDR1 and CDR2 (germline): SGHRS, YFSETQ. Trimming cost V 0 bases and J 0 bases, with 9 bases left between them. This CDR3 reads CASSLVLATNTGELFF. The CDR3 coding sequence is TGCGCCAGCAGCTTGGTTCTAGCGACGAACACCGGGGAGCTGTTTTTT.

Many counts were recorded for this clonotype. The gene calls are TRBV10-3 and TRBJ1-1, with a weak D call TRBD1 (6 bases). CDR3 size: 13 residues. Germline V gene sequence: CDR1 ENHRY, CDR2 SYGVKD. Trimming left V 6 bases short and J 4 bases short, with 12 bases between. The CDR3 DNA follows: TGTGCCATCAGCGAGGGGGATGTCACTGAAGCTTTCTTT. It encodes CAISEGDVTEAFF.

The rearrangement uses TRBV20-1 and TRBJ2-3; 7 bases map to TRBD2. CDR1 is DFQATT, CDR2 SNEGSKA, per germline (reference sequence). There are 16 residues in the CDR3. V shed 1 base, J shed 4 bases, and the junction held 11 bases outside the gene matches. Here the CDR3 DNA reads TGCAGTGCTAGAGTCCCGCTAGCGGTAGCCCCAGATACGCAGTATTTT. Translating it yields CSARVPLAVAPDTQYF.

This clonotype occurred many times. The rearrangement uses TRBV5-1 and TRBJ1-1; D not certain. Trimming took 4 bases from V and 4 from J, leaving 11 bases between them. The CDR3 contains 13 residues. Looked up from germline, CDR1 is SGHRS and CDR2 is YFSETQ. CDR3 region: CASSARGGTEAFF. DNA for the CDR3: TGCGCCAGCAGCGCCCGAGGTGGCACTGAAGCTTTCTTT.

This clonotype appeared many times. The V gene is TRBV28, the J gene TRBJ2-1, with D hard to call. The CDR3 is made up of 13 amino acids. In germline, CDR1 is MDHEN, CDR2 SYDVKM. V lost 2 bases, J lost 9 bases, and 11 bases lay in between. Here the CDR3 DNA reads TGTGCCAGCAGTTTACCAGGCCCTGGTGAGCAGTTCTTC. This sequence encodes CASSLPGPGEQFF.

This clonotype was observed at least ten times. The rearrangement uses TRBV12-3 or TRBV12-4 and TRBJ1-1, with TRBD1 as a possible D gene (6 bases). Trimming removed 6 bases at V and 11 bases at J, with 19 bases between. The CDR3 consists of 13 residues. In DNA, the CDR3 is TGTGCCAGCAGACCGGGACACCCCCTAGGTGCTTTCTTT. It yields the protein CASRPGHPLGAFF.

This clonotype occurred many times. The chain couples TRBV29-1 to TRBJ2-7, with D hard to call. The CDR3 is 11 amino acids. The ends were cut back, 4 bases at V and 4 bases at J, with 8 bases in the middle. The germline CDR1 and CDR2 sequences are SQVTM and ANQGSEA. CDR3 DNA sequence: TGCAGCGTTGGTGACATTTACGAGCAGTACTTC. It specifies CSVGDIYEQYF.

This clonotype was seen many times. The CDR3, as DNA: TGCAGTGCTAGAGATCGACAGGGCATCAATGAAAAACTGTTTTTT. It yields the protein CSARDRQGINEKLFF. The V and J genes are TRBV20-1 and TRBJ1-4, with 7 positions matching TRBD1. V lost 0 bases to trimming and J lost 5 bases; unmatched junction nucleotides: 6. The CDR3 is made up of 15 amino acids. Germline CDR1 and CDR2: DFQATT and SNEGSKA (reference sequence).